One sample yielded the 18 T cell receptor beta chains listed below, sequenced in a study of OX40 agonist ivuxolimab in advanced cancers. Some clones are missing from TCRdb's copy, which holds only in-frame ones; the method was immunoSEQ multiplex PCR. The repertoire holds around 81,000 clones, with 84% as singletons. This material consisted of CD4+ or CD8+ T cells sorted from blood, taken in a trial of the OX40 agonist ivuxolimab. All receptors derive from an adult with an advanced solid tumor such as melanoma, head and neck, liver or kidney cancer.

This rearrangement joins TRBV4-3 to TRBJ2-3; the D gene is possibly TRBD2 (5 bases). Germline CDR1 LGHNA, CDR2 YSLEER. This CDR3 is built from 16 residues. The V and J ends lost 4 bases and 2 bases respectively, with 16 bases between them. As DNA, the CDR3 is TGCGCCAGCAGCCGCGAATCGGACTCCTACACAGATACGCAGTATTTT. It yields the protein CASSRESDSYTDTQYF.

J is TRBJ1-2 and V is TRBV20-1; D gene uncertain. The CDR3 is 11 amino acids. CDR1 is DFQATT and CDR2 is SNEGSKA in the germline V gene (reference sequence). CDR3 sequence: CSVQANYGYTF. The CDR3 bases are TGCAGCGTCCAAGCTAACTATGGCTACACCTTC.

This chain joins TRBV6-6 and TRBJ1-2; D may be TRBD1 (5 bases). V lost 0 bases and J 4 bases, leaving 9 bases between the germline ends. This CDR3 contains 14 residues. Per germline, CDR1 MNHNY and CDR2 SVGAGI (reference sequence). The CDR3, as DNA: TGTGCCAGCAGTTACTCGGCCGGGGCCTATGGCTACACCTTC. It codes for CASSYSAGAYGYTF.

This sequence joins TRBV19 and TRBJ1-1, with unresolved D. V lost 4 bases and J 6 bases, leaving 18 bases between the germline ends. This CDR3 is 15 amino acids long. CDR1 is LNHDA and CDR2 is SQIVND in the germline V gene (reference sequence). CDR3: CASSSLERRWAEAFF. The CDR3 DNA reads as TGTGCCAGTAGTAGCCTTGAGAGGCGGTGGGCTGAAGCTTTCTTT.

To note about this clone: Mismatch with germline at one junction end may stem from a read error. The chain recombines TRBV15 with TRBJ2-1; D gene unclear. Germline CDR1 reads LNHNV; CDR2 reads YYDKDF (reference sequence). This CDR3 region has 15 residues. DNA of the CDR3: TGTGCCACCAGCAGAGATCTTAGCTCCTACAATGAGCAGCTCTTC. Protein sequence: CATSRDLSSYNEQLF. The full variable domain, its missing parts supplied by reference TRBV15 and TRBJ2-1, is DAMVIQNPRYQVTQFGKPVTLSCSQTLNHNVMYWYQQKSSQAPKLLFHYYDKDFNNEADTPDNFQSRRPNTSFCFLDIRSPGLGDTAMYLCATSRDLSSYNEQLFGPGTRLTVL.

This clone was recorded only once. The J gene is TRBJ1-1, the V gene TRBV7-9, with TRBD1 matching 8 bases. The CDR3 is 13 amino acids. Germline trimming cut 5 bases from V and 11 bases from J; bases unmatched to any gene: 10. CDR1 and CDR2 (germline): SEHNR, FQNEAQ (reference sequence). In nucleotides, the CDR3 is TGTGCCAGCAGCGCCCGGGACAGGCTGACGGCTTTCTTT. Its protein is CASSARDRLTAFF.

This clone was seen only once. The V and J genes are TRBV2 and TRBJ2-1, with unresolved D. Germline V gene sequence: CDR1 SNHLY, CDR2 FYNNEI. Between the trimmed V and J ends, which lost 8 bases and 0 bases, there was a span of 8 bases. The CDR3 consists of 13 residues. The CDR3 coding sequence is TGTGCCAGCGTCCCCAGCTCCTACAATGAGCAGTTCTTC. This sequence encodes CASVPSSYNEQFF.

This chain uses TRBV13 with TRBJ2-3; maybe TRBD2 (6 bases). Germline lookup yields CDR1 PRHDT and CDR2 FYEKMQ (reference sequence). The CDR3 runs to 16 residues. The V gene lost 7 bases and the J gene lost 4 bases, with 21 bases spanning the gap. The CDR3 DNA is TGTGCCAGCACTCGCTTCCAGGGAGGAGGGGCAGATACGCAGTATTTT. Protein sequence: CASTRFQGGGADTQYF.

The V gene is TRBV19, the J gene TRBJ2-7; 8 bases are a match to TRBD1. The CDR3 has 13 amino acids. Germline assignment: CDR1 LNHDA and CDR2 SQIVND (reference sequence). After removal of 6 bases from V and 6 bases from J, the junction contained 7 bases not matched to a gene. The CDR3 spells CASSQGAVGEQYF. CDR3 coding DNA: TGTGCCAGTAGCCAGGGGGCGGTCGGCGAGCAGTACTTC.

The chain recombines TRBV5-5 with TRBJ1-6; TRBD1 might be the D (5 bases). Trimming cost V 0 bases and J 7 bases, with 23 bases left between them. The CDR3 has 19 amino acids. The germline V gene encodes CDR1 SGHKS and CDR2 YYEKEE (reference sequence). CDR3 sequence (DNA): TGTGCCAGCAGCTTGGCCGACAGAGCCTCGGGAGTTGGGAATTCACCCCTCCACTTT. Translated, it gives CASSLADRASGVGNSPLHF.

As for this clone: The junction departs from the called germline gene at one end, perhaps through a read error. The chain recombines TRBV11-2 with TRBJ1-2, with TRBD1 matching 9 bases. The CDR3 runs to 12 residues. The germline gives CDR1 SGHAT, CDR2 FQNNGV. The CDR3 loop is CASGQGSYGYTF. The DNA of the CDR3 is TGCGCCAGTGGACAGGGGTCCTATGGCTACACCTTC.

The rearrangement joins TRBV2 to TRBJ1-5; D perhaps matches TRBD1 (5 bases). CDR1 and CDR2 (germline): SNHLY, FYNNEI. Between the trimmed V and J ends, which lost 3 bases and 6 bases, there was a span of 12 bases. The CDR3 sequence is 14 residues long. The chain's CDR3 is CASSDFRESQPQHF. CDR3 nucleotide sequence: TGTGCCAGCAGTGATTTCAGGGAGAGTCAGCCCCAGCATTTT.

This clone has only a few counts. The CDR3 sequence: CASSSRGGEEKLFF. As DNA, the CDR3 is TGTGCCAGCAGCTCTCGTGGGGGAGAAGAAAAACTGTTTTTT. The V gene is TRBV5-6, the J gene TRBJ1-4, with D perhaps TRBD1 (5 bases). V was clipped by 3 bases and J by 8 bases, with 14 bases between them. The CDR3 is made up of 14 amino acids. Germline V lookup: CDR1 SGHDT, CDR2 YYEEEE.

J is TRBJ1-5 and V is TRBV7-2, with no clear D. The V end was cut by 4 bases, the J end by 3 bases, with 19 bases between. CDR3 length: 17 residues. Germline V gene lookup returns CDR1 SGHTA and CDR2 FQGNSA. The CDR3 region is CASSSLPLGAINQPQHF. As DNA, the CDR3 is TGTGCCAGCAGCTCGCTCCCCCTGGGAGCGATCAATCAGCCCCAGCATTTT.

The chain uses TRBV6-5 and TRBJ1-2, with 7 bases that match TRBD1. Germline CDR1 is MNHEY and CDR2 is SVGAGI. The junction had 3 bases not matched to a gene; V was cut back by 0 bases and J by 5 bases. This CDR3 contains 14 residues. This chain's CDR3 is CASSYSGQQYGYTF. In DNA form, the CDR3 reads TGTGCCAGCAGTTACTCGGGACAGCAGTATGGCTACACCTTC.

The chain uses TRBV18 and TRBJ1-6, with D perhaps matching TRBD1 (6 bases). The CDR3 length is 14 residues. Germline V gene data show CDR1 as KGHSH and CDR2 as LQKENI. V was clipped by 3 bases and J by 9 bases, with 12 bases between them. The CDR3 region has the DNA TGTGCCAGCTCACCTGCAGGGGAGGGTTCACCCCTCCACTTT. It encodes CASSPAGEGSPLHF. The whole variable domain, filled in from reference TRBV18 and TRBJ1-6, reads NAGVMQNPRHLVRRRGQEARLRCSPMKGHSHVYWYRQLPEEGLKFMVYLQKENIIDESGMPKERFSAEFPKEGPSILRIQQVVRGDSAAYFCASSPAGEGSPLHFGNGTRLTVT.

The V gene is TRBV19, the J gene TRBJ2-4; no definite D call. CDR1 and CDR2 (germline): LNHDA, SQIVND (reference sequence). Trimming took off 9 bases at V and 14 bases at J, with 11 bases between the two ends. The CDR3 is 9 amino acids. This CDR3 is CASLPREYF. The CDR3 nucleotides are TGTGCCAGCCTCCCACGGGAGTACTTC.

The count of this clone is one. The rearrangement uses TRBV6-1 and TRBJ2-3, with D possibly being TRBD1 (6 bases). V was trimmed by 5 bases and J by 2 bases, leaving 11 bases between them. The germline V gene has CDR1 MNHNS and CDR2 SASEGT. This CDR3 has 14 amino acids. The CDR3 is CASSWTETTDTQYF. CDR3 DNA: TGTGCCAGCAGTTGGACAGAGACCACAGATACGCAGTATTTT.